The clone carrying this TCR beta chain was recorded a few times. RNA served as the template for amplifying TCR beta CDR3 regions. The library came from an HTBI-primed first-round RT-PCR and a second-round multiplex PCR. Using its own MiXCR run on the multiplex PCR reads, TCRdb lists one record per CDR3 protein. Of 650,000 to 800,000 distinct CDR3 sequences listed, about 38% are singletons. Germline assignment: CDR1 LNHDA and CDR2 SQIVND (reference sequence). J lost 10 bases, V lost 4 bases, and 11 bases had no gene match. The CDR3 runs to 14 residues. This sample is drawn from a study of Graves' ophthalmopathy and Graves' hyperthyroidism.

The receptor was derived from an adult man with Graves' ophthalmopathy. Sequenced material: peripheral blood. V and J are TRBV19 and TRBJ1-1; 8 bases map to TRBD1. In nucleotides, the CDR3 is TGTGCCAGTAGTACGGACAGGGAGTCTATACGAGCTTTCTTT. Protein sequence: CASSTDRESIRAFF.